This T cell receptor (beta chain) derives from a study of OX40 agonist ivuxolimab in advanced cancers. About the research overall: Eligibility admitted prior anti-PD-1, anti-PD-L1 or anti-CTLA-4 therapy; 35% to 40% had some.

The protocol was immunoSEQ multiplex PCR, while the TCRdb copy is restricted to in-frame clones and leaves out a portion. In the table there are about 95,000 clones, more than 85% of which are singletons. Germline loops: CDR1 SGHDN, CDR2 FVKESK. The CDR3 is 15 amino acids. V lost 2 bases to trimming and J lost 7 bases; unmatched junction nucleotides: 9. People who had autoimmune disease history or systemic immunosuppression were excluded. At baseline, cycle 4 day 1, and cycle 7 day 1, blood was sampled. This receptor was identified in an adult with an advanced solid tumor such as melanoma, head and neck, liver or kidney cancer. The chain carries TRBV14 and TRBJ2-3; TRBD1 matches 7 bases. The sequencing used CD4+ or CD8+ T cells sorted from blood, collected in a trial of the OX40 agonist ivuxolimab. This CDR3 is CASSQIGTARNTQYF. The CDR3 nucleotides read TGTGCCAGCAGCCAAATTGGGACAGCCAGGAATACGCAGTATTTT. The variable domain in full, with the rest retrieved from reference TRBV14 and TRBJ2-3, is EAGVTQFPSHSVIEKGQTVTLRCDPISGHDNLYWYRRVMGKEIKFLLHFVKESKQDESGMPNNRFLAERTGGTYSTLKVQPAELEDSGVYFCASSQIGTARNTQYFGPGTRLTVL.